The 10 T cell receptor beta chains listed next were all sequenced from one sample in a study of breast tumors, draining lymph nodes, adjacent tissues. Via MiXCR, TCRdb re-called the multiplex PCR reads, giving one row per CDR3 protein. This table has about 170,000 distinct CDR3 sequences, 33% appearing once. Breast cancer patients provided tissue from their axillary draining lymph nodes. Sequenced sample: axillary lymph node tissue. Source of these receptors: a female donor with breast cancer. Some clones in this sample may be carry-over from other donors' samples.

This clonotype was recorded many times. The chain uses TRBV3-1 and TRBJ2-2; D may correspond to TRBD1 or TRBD2 (6 bases each). CDR1 and CDR2 (germline): LGHDT, YNNKEL (reference sequence). V lost 0 bases to trimming and J lost 6 bases, with 8 bases between them. This CDR3 has 14 residues. The CDR3 sequence is CASSQERGAGELFF. CDR3 coding DNA: TGTGCCAGCAGCCAAGAAAGGGGGGCCGGGGAGCTGTTTTTT.

This clonotype was counted ten times or more. The CDR3 reads CASSVLRRTDTQYF. CDR3 DNA sequence: TGTGCCAGCAGCGTATTACGACGCACAGATACGCAGTATTTT. This sequence joins TRBV9 and TRBJ2-3; D unclear. V was trimmed by 1 base and J by 1 base, leaving 7 bases between them. Germline CDR1 SGDLS, CDR2 YYNGEE. The CDR3 has 14 residues. Looking up the rest from reference TRBV9 and TRBJ2-3 gives the full variable domain: DSGVTQTPKHLITATGQRVTLRCSPRSGDLSVYWYQQSLDQGLQFLIQYYNGEERAKGNILERFSAQQFPDLHSELNLSSLELGDSALYFCASSVLRRTDTQYFGPGTRLTVL.

This clonotype was counted ten times or more. The gene calls are TRBV6-6 and TRBJ1-6, with D hard to call. The V end lost 0 bases, the J end lost 5 bases, and 14 bases lay between the germline ends. The CDR3 consists of 17 residues. Germline V gene lookup returns CDR1 MNHNY and CDR2 SVGAGI (reference sequence). The CDR3 spells CASSYSSQPDHNSPLHF. DNA for the CDR3: TGTGCCAGCAGTTACTCGTCTCAGCCGGACCATAATTCACCCCTCCACTTT.

On this clonotype: The conserved phenylalanine or tryptophan normally closing the CDR3 is absent here, so this likely arose from a read error. This chain uses TRBV10-2 with TRBJ2-7; TRBD1 might be the D (6 bases). Per the germline V gene, CDR1 is WSHSY and CDR2 is SAAADI. The CDR3 spans 15 residues. Written as DNA, the CDR3 is TGCGCCCGCAGCCTCATCGGGACACCGACCTACGAGCAGTACTCC. Translating gives CARSLIGTPTYEQYS.

This clonotype was observed at least ten times. The chain carries TRBV10-3 and TRBJ2-1, with 16 bases lining up with TRBD2. This CDR3 spans 17 amino acids. The germline gives CDR1 ENHRY, CDR2 SYGVKD. After removal of 4 bases from V and 7 bases from J, the junction contained 7 bases not matched to a gene. CDR3 in amino acids: CAISATGTSGGANEQFF. The CDR3 DNA follows: TGTGCCATCAGTGCCACCGGGACTAGCGGGGGGGCGAATGAGCAGTTCTTC.

The table lists this clonotype with a few counts. V is TRBV6-5 and J is TRBJ2-7; a possible D gene is TRBD1 (5 bases). The ends were cut back, 5 bases at V and 6 bases at J, with 14 bases in the middle. The germline gives CDR1 MNHEY, CDR2 SVGAGI. There are 13 residues in the CDR3. The CDR3 loop reads CASSHEGAGEQYF. Here the CDR3 DNA reads TGTGCCAGCAGTCATGAAGGGGCCGGCGAGCAGTACTTC.

Ten or more counts support this clonotype. J is TRBJ1-5 and V is TRBV30; a weak D match, TRBD1 (5 bases). Trimming took off 2 bases at V and 0 bases at J, with 11 bases between the two ends. This CDR3 has 15 residues. CDR1 GTSNPN and CDR2 SVGIG come from the germline V gene (reference sequence). The CDR3, as DNA: TGTGCCTGGAGTCTGGGGGGGGGTAGCAATCAGCCCCAGCATTTT. Translating it yields CAWSLGGGSNQPQHF.

With respect to this clonotype: This CDR3 fails to terminate in the conserved phenylalanine or tryptophan, so it likely reflects a read error. The chain couples TRBV6-5 to TRBJ1-6, with TRBD1 as a possible D gene (5 bases). V lost 0 bases and J 9 bases, leaving 15 bases between the germline ends. There are 16 residues in the CDR3. From germline, CDR1 is MNHEY and CDR2 SVGAGI. CDR3 region: CASSYSSGAGSSPLHS. CDR3 nucleotides: TGTGCCAGCAGTTACTCAAGCGGGGCTGGTAGTTCACCCCTCCACTCT.

With respect to this clonotype: A clone one base away is much larger, so this may be a read error. V usage is TRBV3-1 and J usage is TRBJ1-5, with unresolved D. In germline, CDR1 is LGHDT, CDR2 YNNKEL (reference sequence). The CDR3 spans 14 residues. DNA of the CDR3: TGTGCCAGCAACCAAGGTCCCTGGGGTCAGCCCCAGCATTTT. This sequence encodes CASNQGPWGQPQHF.

This chain links TRBV6-1 with TRBJ2-7; no reliable D call. The ends were cut back, 5 bases at V and 5 bases at J, with 19 bases in the middle. Per the germline V gene, CDR1 is MNHNS and CDR2 is SASEGT. There are 15 residues in the CDR3. The CDR3 is CASSQSGPGSHEQYF. CDR3 nucleotides: TGTGCCAGCAGTCAATCGGGCCCGGGTAGCCACGAGCAGTACTTC.